The 7 T cell receptor beta chains reported below all come from one sample, sequenced in a study of spatial heterogeneity in lung cancer. TCRdb re-called the 5' RACE reads through MiXCR, storing one row per CDR3 protein. This sample has tens of thousands of distinct CDR3 sequences, with roughly 6.5% found just once. As for time point: sample taken at primary tumor resection. The material was PBMCs, obtained at surgery. The source of these receptors is a female donor with early-stage non-small cell lung cancer.

This clonotype was seen more than once but under ten times. This chain connects TRBV6-1 to TRBJ2-7; 11 nucleotides agree with TRBD1. This CDR3 is built from 16 residues. After removal of 3 bases from V and 1 base from J, the junction contained 5 bases not matched to a gene. CDR1 is MNHNS and CDR2 is SASEGT in the germline V gene. CDR3 region: CASSDLDRGLSYEQYF. The CDR3, as DNA: TGTGCCAGCAGTGACCTGGACAGGGGGCTGTCCTACGAGCAGTACTTC.

The V call is TRBV20-1, the J call TRBJ2-7; 12 bases are a match to TRBD2. Germline CDR1 DFQATT, CDR2 SNEGSKA (reference sequence). J was trimmed by 0 bases and V by 3 bases; bases with no gene match: 9. The CDR3 consists of 17 residues. CDR3 amino acids: CSARFTGTSGYSYEQYF. The CDR3 bases are TGCAGTGCTAGGTTCACCGGGACTAGCGGGTACTCCTACGAGCAGTACTTC.

This rearrangement joins TRBV19 to TRBJ2-4; 10 positions agree with TRBD1. The CDR3 runs to 17 residues. V lost 3 bases to trimming and J lost 0 bases; unmatched junction nucleotides: 5. CDR1 is LNHDA, CDR2 SQIVND, per germline (reference sequence). The CDR3 bases are TGTGCCAGTAGTATCTGGAGGGACAGGGGAGCCAAAAACATTCAGTACTTC. Translation: CASSIWRDRGAKNIQYF.

V usage is TRBV20-1 and J usage is TRBJ1-1, with D tentatively TRBD1 (5 bases). This CDR3 has 15 residues. Germline V gene sequence: CDR1 DFQATT, CDR2 SNEGSKA (reference sequence). The V end was cut by 5 bases, the J end by 1 base, with 17 bases between. This CDR3 reads CSAGRAGTGNTEAFF. In nucleotides, the CDR3 is TGCAGTGCTGGACGAGCAGGGACGGGGAACACTGAAGCTTTCTTT.

The V call is TRBV18, the J call TRBJ1-5, with D perhaps matching TRBD1 (5 bases). From germline, CDR1 is KGHSH and CDR2 LQKENI. Trimming removed 3 bases at V and 5 bases at J, with 17 bases between. The CDR3 covers 16 residues. Here the CDR3 reads CASSPVATGWDQPQHF. In DNA form, the CDR3 reads TGTGCCAGCTCACCTGTCGCCACAGGATGGGATCAGCCCCAGCATTTT.

This chain connects TRBV6-5 to TRBJ2-3; D might be TRBD1 (6 bases). V gave up 5 bases and J gave up 7 bases, with 16 bases separating them. Looked up from germline, CDR1 is MNHEY and CDR2 is SVGAGI. CDR3 length: 14 amino acids. The CDR3 spells CASSEWGRDNTQYF. For the CDR3, the DNA is TGTGCCAGCAGTGAATGGGGCAGGGACAATACGCAGTATTTT.

The chain links TRBV5-1 to TRBJ1-1; D remains unclear. The CDR3 runs 14 residues. Germline V gene data show CDR1 as SGHRS and CDR2 as YFSETQ. V lost 2 bases, J lost 10 bases, and 18 bases lay in between. The DNA of the CDR3 is TGCGCCAGCAGCTTTGGTGTCCCGGGAGACGGAGCTTTCTTT. Its translation: CASSFGVPGDGAFF.